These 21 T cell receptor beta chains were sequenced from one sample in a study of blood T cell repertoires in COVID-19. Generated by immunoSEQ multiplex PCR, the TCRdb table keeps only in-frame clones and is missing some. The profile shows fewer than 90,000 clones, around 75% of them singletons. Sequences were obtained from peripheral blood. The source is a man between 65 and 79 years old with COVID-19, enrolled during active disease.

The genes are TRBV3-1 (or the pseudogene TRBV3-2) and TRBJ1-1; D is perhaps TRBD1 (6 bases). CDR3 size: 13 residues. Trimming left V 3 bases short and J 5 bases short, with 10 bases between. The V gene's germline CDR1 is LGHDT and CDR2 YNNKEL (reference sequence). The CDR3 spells CASSQYRVTEAFF. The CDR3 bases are TGTGCCAGCAGCCAGTACAGGGTAACTGAAGCTTTCTTT.

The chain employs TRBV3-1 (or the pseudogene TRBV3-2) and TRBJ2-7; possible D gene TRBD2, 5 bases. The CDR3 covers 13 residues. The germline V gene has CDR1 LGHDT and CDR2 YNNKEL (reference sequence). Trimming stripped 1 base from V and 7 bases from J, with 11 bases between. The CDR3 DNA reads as TGTGCCAGCAGCCAAGGGGCCCCGGGGGAGCAGTACTTC. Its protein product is CASSQGAPGEQYF.

CDR3 sequence: CASSLGTGVYGYTF. In nucleotides, the CDR3 is TGTGCCAGCAGCTTGGGGACAGGAGTCTATGGCTACACCTTC. The gene calls are TRBV5-4 and TRBJ1-2; the match to TRBD1 covers 7 bases. J lost 4 bases, V lost 0 bases, and 3 bases had no gene match. Germline CDR1 SGHNT, CDR2 YYREEE (reference sequence). This CDR3 is 14 amino acids long.

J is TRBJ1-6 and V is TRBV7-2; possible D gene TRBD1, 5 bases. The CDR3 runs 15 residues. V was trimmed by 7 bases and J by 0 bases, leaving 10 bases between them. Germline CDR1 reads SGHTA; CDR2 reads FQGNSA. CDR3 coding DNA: TGTGCCAGCAACGGGGGAAGCTCCTATAATTCACCCCTCCACTTT. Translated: CASNGGSSYNSPLHF.

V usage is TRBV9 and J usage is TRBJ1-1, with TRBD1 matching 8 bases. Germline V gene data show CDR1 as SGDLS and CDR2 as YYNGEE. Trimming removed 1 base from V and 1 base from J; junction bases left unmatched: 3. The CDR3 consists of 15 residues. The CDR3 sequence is CASSVTTGANTEAFF. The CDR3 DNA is TGTGCCAGCAGCGTAACGACAGGGGCGAACACTGAAGCTTTCTTT.

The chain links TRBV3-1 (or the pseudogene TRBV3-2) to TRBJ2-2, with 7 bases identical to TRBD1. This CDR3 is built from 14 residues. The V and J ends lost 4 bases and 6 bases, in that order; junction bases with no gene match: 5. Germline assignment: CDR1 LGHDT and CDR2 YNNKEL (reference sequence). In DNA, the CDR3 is TGTGCCAGCAGCCCTCAGAGGGGGCCCGGGGAGCTGTTTTTT. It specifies CASSPQRGPGELFF.

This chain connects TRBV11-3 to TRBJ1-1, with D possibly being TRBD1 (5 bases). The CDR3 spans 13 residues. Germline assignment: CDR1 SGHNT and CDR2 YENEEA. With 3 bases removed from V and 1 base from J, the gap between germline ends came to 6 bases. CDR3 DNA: TGTGCCAGCAGCTTGGACACGAACACTGAAGCTTTCTTT. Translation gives CASSLDTNTEAFF.

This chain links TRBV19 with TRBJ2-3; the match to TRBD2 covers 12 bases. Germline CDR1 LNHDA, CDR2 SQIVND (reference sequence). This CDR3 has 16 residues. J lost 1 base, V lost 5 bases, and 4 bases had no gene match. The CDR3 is CASSSRLAGGTDTQYF. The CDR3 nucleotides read TGTGCCAGTAGTTCGCGACTAGCGGGAGGCACAGATACGCAGTATTTT.

For the CDR3, the DNA is TGTGCCAGCAGCCGCGGGAATAGCTTACAAGAGACCCAGTACTTC. As protein: CASSRGNSLQETQYF. The chain is built from TRBV6-2 or TRBV6-3 and TRBJ2-5; D is perhaps TRBD2 (6 bases). The CDR3 has 15 residues. V gave up 6 bases and J gave up 2 bases, with 16 bases separating them. CDR1 is MNHEY, CDR2 SVGEGT, per germline.

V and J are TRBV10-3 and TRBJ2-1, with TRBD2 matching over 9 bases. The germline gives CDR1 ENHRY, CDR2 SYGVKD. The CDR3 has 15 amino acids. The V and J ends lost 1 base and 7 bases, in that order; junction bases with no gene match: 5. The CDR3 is CAISEFSGGINEQFF. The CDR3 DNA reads TGTGCCATCAGTGAGTTTAGCGGGGGTATTAATGAGCAGTTCTTC.

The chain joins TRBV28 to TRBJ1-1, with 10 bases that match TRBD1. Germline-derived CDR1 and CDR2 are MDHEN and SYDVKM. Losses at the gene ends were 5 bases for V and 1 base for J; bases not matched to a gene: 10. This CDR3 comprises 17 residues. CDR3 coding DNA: TGTGCCAGCAGTCCGGTGACAGGGGGCATTTGGAACACTGAAGCTTTCTTT. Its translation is CASSPVTGGIWNTEAFF. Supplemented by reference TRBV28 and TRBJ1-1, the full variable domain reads DVKVTQSSRYLVKRTGEKVFLECVQDMDHENMFWYRQDPGLGLRLIYFSYDVKMKEKGDIPEGYSVSREKKERFSLILESASTNQTSMYLCASSPVTGGIWNTEAFFGQGTRLTVV.

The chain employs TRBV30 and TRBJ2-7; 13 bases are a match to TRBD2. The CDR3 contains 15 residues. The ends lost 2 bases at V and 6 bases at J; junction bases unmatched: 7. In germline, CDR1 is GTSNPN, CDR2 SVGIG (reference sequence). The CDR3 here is CAWSPPTSGRSEQYF. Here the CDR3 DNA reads TGTGCCTGGAGTCCGCCGACTAGCGGGAGGTCCGAGCAGTACTTC. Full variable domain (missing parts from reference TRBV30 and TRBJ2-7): SQTIHQWPATLVQPVGSPLSLECTVEGTSNPNLYWYRQAAGRGLQLLFYSVGIGQISSEVPQNLSASRPQDRQFILSSKKLLLSDSGFYLCAWSPPTSGRSEQYFGPGTRLTVT.

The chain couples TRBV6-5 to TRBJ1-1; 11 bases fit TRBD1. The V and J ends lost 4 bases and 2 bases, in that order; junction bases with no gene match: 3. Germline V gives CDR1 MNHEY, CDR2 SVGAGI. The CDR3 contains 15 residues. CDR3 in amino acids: CASSSRTGGNTEAFF. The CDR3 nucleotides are TGTGCCAGCAGTTCCCGGACAGGGGGCAACACTGAAGCTTTCTTT.

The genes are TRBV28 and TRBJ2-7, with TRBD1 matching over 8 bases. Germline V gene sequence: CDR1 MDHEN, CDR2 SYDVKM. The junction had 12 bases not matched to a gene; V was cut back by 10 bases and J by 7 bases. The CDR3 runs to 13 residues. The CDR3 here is CATGTGRPSEQYF. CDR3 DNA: TGTGCCACCGGGACAGGCCGGCCGAGTGAGCAGTACTTC.

The CDR3: CAISGNRKQETQYF. CDR3 coding DNA: TGTGCCATCAGTGGCAACAGGAAACAAGAGACCCAGTACTTC. V usage is TRBV10-3 and J usage is TRBJ2-5, with D maybe TRBD1 (5 bases). CDR1 ENHRY and CDR2 SYGVKD come from the germline V gene. This CDR3 is built from 14 residues. V gave up 4 bases and J gave up 2 bases, with 11 bases separating them.

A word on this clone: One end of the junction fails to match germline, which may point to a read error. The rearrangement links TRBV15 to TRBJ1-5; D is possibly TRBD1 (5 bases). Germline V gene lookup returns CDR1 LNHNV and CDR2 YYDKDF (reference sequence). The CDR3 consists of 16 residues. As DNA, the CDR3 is TGTGCCGCCAGCAGAGCGGGAGGGGCTGGCAATCAGCCCCAGCATTTT. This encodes CAASRAGGAGNQPQHF.

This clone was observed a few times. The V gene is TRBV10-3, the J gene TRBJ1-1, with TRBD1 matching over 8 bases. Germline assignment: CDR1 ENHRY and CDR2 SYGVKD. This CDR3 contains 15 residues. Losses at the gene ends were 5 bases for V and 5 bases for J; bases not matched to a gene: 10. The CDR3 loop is CAISNGQGTSTEAFF. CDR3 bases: TGTGCCATCAGTAATGGACAGGGCACCTCAACTGAAGCTTTCTTT.

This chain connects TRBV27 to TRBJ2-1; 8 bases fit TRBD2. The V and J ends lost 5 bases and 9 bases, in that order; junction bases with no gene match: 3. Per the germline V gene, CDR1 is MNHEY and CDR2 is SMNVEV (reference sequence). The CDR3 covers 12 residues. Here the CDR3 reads CASSSGSSEQFF. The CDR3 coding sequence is TGTGCCAGCAGTAGCGGGAGTTCTGAGCAGTTCTTC.

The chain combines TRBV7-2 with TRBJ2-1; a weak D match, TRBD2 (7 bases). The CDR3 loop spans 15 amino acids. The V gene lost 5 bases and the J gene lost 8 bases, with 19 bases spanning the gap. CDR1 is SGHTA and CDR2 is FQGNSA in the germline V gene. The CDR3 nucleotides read TGTGCCAGCAGCCCCCGGCGGACAGCGGGGTATGAGCAGTTCTTC. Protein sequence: CASSPRRTAGYEQFF.

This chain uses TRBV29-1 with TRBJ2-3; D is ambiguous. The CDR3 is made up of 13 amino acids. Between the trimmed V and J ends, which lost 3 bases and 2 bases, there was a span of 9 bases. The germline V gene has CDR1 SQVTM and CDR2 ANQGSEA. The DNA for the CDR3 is TGCAGCGTTGAGAAGGAGATCACAGATACGCAGTATTTT. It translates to CSVEKEITDTQYF.

The CDR3 DNA sequence: TGTGCCAGCAGTTCCGGACTAGCGGGAGGTCATGAGCAGTTCTTC. This sequence encodes CASSSGLAGGHEQFF. The gene calls are TRBV6-2 or TRBV6-3 and TRBJ2-1; TRBD2 matches 14 bases. The germline V gene has CDR1 MNHEY and CDR2 SVGEGT. The CDR3 has 15 amino acids. The V segment lost 4 bases and the J segment 8 bases; nucleotides outside the gene matches: 4.